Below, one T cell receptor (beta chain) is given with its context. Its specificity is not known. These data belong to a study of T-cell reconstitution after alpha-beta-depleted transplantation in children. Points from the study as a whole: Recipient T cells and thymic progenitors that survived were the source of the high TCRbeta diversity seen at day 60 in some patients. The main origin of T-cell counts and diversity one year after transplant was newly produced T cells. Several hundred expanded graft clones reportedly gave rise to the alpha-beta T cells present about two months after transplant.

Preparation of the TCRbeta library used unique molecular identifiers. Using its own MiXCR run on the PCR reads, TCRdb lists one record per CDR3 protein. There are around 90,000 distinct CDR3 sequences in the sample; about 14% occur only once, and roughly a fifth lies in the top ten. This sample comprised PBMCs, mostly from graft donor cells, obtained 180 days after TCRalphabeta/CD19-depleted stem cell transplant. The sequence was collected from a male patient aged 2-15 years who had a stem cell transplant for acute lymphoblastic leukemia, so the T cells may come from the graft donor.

CDR3 sequence reads: CASSQDIVTVSSYEQYF. The CDR3 nucleotides read TGTGCCAGCAGCCAAGATATCGTGACAGTCAGCTCCTACGAGCAGTACTTC. The chain couples TRBV3-1 to TRBJ2-7; maybe TRBD1 (5 bases). The CDR3 contains 17 residues. The germline V gene has CDR1 LGHDT and CDR2 YNNKEL (reference sequence). The germline V and J ends were trimmed by 0 bases and 0 bases, with 15 bases remaining between them.